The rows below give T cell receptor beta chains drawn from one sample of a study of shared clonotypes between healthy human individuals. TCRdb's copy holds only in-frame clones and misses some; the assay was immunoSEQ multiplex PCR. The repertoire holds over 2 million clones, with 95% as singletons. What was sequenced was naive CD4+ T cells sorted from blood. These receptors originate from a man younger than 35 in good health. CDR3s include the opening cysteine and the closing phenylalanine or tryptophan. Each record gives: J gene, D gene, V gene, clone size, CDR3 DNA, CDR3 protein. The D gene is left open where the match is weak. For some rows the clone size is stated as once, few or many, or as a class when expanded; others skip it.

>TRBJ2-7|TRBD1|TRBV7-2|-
TGTGCCAGCAGATCCGGGACAGGGTCCTACGAGCAGTACTTC
CASRSGTGSYEQYF
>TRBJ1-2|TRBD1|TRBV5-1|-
TGCGCCAGCAGCTACTTCGGACAGGGGCGCGATGGCTACACCTTC
CASSYFGQGRDGYTF
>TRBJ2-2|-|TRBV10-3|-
TGTGCCATCAGGAGATGGGACTCCAACACCGGGGAGCTGTTTTTT
CAIRRWDSNTGELFF
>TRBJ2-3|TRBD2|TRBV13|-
TGTGCCAGCAGCACCACTAGCGGCCTGGGCACAGATACGCAGTATTTT
CASSTTSGLGTDTQYF
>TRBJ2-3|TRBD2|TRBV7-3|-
TGTGCCAGCAGCTTAAAGGGACTAGCAATAGATACGCAGTATTTT
CASSLKGLAIDTQYF
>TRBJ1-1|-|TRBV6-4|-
TGTGCCAGCTCTTTGGGGGAGTTCATGAACACTGAAGCTTTCTTT
CASSLGEFMNTEAFF
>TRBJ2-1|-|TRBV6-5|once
TGTGCCAGCAGTTACTTCGCTGGGGTGGGGGATGAGCAGTTCTTC
CASSYFAGVGDEQFF
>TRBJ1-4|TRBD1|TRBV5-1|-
TGCGCCAGCAGCTTGTCCGGGACAGGGTATGAAAAACTGTTTTTT
CASSLSGTGYEKLFF
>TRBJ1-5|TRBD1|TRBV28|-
TGTGCCAGCAGGTCCGGGACAGGGGGACTCCCCCAGCATTTT
CASRSGTGGLPQHF
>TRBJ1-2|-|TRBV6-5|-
TGTGCCAGCAGTTACTCAGGTGCCTATGGCTACACCTTC
CASSYSGAYGYTF
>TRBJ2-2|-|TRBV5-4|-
TGTGCCAGCAGCTTGGCAGGGGTCACCGGGGAGCTGTTTTTT
CASSLAGVTGELFF
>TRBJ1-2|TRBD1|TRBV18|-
TGTGCCAGCTCACCCTCCAACAGGGGAATCCATGGCTACACCTTC
CASSPSNRGIHGYTF
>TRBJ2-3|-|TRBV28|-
TGTGCCAGCAGTTACCCGAACGGGCTGGGCACAGATACGCAGTATTTT
CASSYPNGLGTDTQYF
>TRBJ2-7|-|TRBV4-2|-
TGTGCCAGCAGCCAACGCGGGGTCGGCTCCTACGAGCAGTACTTC
CASSQRGVGSYEQYF
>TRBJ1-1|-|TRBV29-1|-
TGCAGCGTTGAAGTAGGGAACACTGAAGCTTTCTTT
CSVEVGNTEAFF
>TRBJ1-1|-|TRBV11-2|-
TGTGCCAGCAGCCGTGGGCGGGGGAACATGAACACTGAAGCTTTCTTT
CASSRGRGNMNTEAFF
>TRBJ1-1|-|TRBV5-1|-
TGCGCCAGCAGCACCGGACAGTTTGCTTTCTTT
CASSTGQFAFF
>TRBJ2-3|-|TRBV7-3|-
TGTGCCAGCAGCTTACATCGTCTGGGAAATAGCACAGATACGCAGTATTTT
CASSLHRLGNSTDTQYF
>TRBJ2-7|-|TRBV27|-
TGTGCCAGCAGGAGGGATTCCTACGAGCAGTACTTC
CASRRDSYEQYF
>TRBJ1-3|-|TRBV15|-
TGTGCCGTCCGGAAGGCAGGTACTTCTCTCTCTGGAAACACCATATATTTT
CAVRKAGTSLSGNTIYF
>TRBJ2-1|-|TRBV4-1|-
TGCGCCAGCAGCCAAGAAGGATTGGGCCGACGGTTCTTC
CASSQEGLGRRFF
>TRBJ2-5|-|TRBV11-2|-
TGTGCCAGCAGCTTAGGGCAGCCCAAGCCGCAAGAGACCCAGTACTTC
CASSLGQPKPQETQYF
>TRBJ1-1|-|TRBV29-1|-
TGCAGCGTTGGGGACATCCCTTCCAGCGGAGCTTTCTTT
CSVGDIPSSGAFF
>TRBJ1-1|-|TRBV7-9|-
TGTGCCAGCAGCTCCGGACAGACCCAATTGAACACTGAAGCTTTCTTT
CASSSGQTQLNTEAFF
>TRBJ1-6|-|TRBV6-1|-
TGTGCCAGCAGTGGACACGTGGATTCACCCCTCCACTTT
CASSGHVDSPLHF
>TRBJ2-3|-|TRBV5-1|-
TGCGCCAGCGCGAAGGGGGGCGGCACAGATACGCAGTATTTT
CASAKGGGTDTQYF
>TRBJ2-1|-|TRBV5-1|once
TGCGCCAGCAGCTTACGGGGTGCTGGGTCCTACAATGAGCAGTTCTTC
CASSLRGAGSYNEQFF
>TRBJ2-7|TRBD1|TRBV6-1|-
TGTGCCAGCAGCCCCCGGGACAGGGGGTATTACGAGCAGTACTTC
CASSPRDRGYYEQYF
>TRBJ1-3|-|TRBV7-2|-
TGTGCCAGCAGCTTAGGAGACTTTCCTTGGGGAAACACCATATATTTT
CASSLGDFPWGNTIYF
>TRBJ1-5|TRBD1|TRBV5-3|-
TGTGCCAGAAGCACAGGACAGGGGGCGCAGCGGGGAGGCAATCAGCCCCAGCATTTT
CARSTGQGAQRGGNQPQHF
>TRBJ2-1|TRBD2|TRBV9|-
TGTGCCAGCAGCGCCTCTGGGACTAGCGGGAGGTCGGGTGAGCAGTTCTTC
CASSASGTSGRSGEQFF
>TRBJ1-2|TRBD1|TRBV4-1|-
TGCGCCAGCAGCCAGGTACAGGGGGCTAACTATGGCTACACCTTC
CASSQVQGANYGYTF
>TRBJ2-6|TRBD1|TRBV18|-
TGTGCCAGCTCACCACCGACAGGGGGGACCGGGGCCAACGTCCTGACTTTC
CASSPPTGGTGANVLTF
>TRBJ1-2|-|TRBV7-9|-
TGTGCCAGCAGCTCTTCCGACAGCCAGAGGGCTTATGGCTACACCTTC
CASSSSDSQRAYGYTF
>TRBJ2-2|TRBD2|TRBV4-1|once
TGCGCCAGCAGCCAAGGCGGGGGGGCGAACACCGGGGAGCTGTTTTTT
CASSQGGGANTGELFF
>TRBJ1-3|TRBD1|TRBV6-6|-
TGTGCCAGCAGTCCCAGGACAGGGGGTTCTGGAAACACCATATATTTT
CASSPRTGGSGNTIYF
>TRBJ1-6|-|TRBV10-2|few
TGCGCCAGCAGTGAGCGGTATTCACCCCTCCACTTT
CASSERYSPLHF
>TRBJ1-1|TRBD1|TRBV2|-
TGTGCCAGCTCACAGGGGATGAACACTGAAGCTTTCTTT
CASSQGMNTEAFF
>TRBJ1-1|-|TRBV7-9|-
TGTGCCAGCAGCTTAGCAGGGGCCTCTGGGGCTTTCTTT
CASSLAGASGAFF
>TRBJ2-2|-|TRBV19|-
TGTGCCAGTACACTTTATAGGGGAAAAAACACCGGGGAGCTGTTTTTT
CASTLYRGKNTGELFF
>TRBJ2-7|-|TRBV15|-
TGTGCCACCAGCAGAGATCTCCGCTACGAGCAGTACTTC
CATSRDLRYEQYF
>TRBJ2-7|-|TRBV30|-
TGTGCCTGGACAGGCGGCTCCTACGAGCAGTACTTC
CAWTGGSYEQYF
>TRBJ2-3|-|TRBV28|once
TGTGCCAGCAGTTTACCCCTAGGCCAAAGCACAGATACGCAGTATTTT
CASSLPLGQSTDTQYF
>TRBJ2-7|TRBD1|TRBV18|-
TGTGCCAGCTCACCACAGACAGGGACCGAGCAGTACTTC
CASSPQTGTEQYF
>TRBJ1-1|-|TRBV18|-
TGTGCCAGCTCCATCTCCAGAAACACTGAAGCTTTCTTT
CASSISRNTEAFF
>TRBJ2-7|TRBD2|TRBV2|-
TGTGCCAGCAGTGATCTAAGAGGGACTACCTACGAGCAGTACTTC
CASSDLRGTTYEQYF
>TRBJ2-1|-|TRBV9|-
TGTGCCAGCAGCCTGAACACCAATGAGCAGTTCTTC
CASSLNTNEQFF
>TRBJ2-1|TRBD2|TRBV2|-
TGTGCCAGCAGAGAAAGCGGGAGAGCCTACAATGAGCAGTTCTTC
CASRESGRAYNEQFF